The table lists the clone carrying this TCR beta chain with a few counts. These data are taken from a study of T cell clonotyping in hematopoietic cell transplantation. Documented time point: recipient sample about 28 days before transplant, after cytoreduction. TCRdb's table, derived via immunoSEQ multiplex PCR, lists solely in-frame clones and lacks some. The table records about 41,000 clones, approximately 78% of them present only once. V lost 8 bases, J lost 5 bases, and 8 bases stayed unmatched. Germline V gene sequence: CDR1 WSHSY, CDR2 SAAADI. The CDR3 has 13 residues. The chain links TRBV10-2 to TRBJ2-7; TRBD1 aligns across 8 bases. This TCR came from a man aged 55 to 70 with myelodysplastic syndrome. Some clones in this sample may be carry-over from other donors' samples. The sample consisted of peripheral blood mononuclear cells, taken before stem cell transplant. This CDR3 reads CASQGQAPNEQYF. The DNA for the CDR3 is TGCGCCAGCCAGGGACAGGCCCCAAACGAGCAGTACTTC.